This T cell receptor (beta chain) was recovered during a study of blood T cells in healthy people across ages. General observations from the study: Roughly linear age-related decline in beta diversity appeared, significant by age about 37.

Germline V gives CDR1 DFQATT, CDR2 SNEGSKA (reference sequence). This CDR3 is 14 amino acids long. Trimming removed 3 bases from V and 0 bases from J, with 11 bases in between. Approximately 10 milliliters was the volume of peripheral blood drawn from each donor. A sample-barcoded 5' primer and a J-beta primer mix were used in a second PCR of roughly 7 to 11 cycles. Every sample gave at least 3 million paired-end reads containing CDR3. A single record per CDR3 protein comes from TCRdb applying MiXCR to the 5' RACE reads. The repertoire has some 880,000 distinct CDR3 sequences, around 34% of them found once; the top ten carry approximately 12%. As to this clonotype: What it binds is not known.

Material for sequencing was blood. The sequence was collected from a man younger than 35 in good health. V and J are TRBV20-1 and TRBJ1-1; D unresolved. In DNA, the CDR3 is TGCAGTGCTAGCGGTGGGAACGTGAACACTGAAGCTTTCTTT. This sequence encodes CSASGGNVNTEAFF.